This entry is about one TCR beta chain. Repertoires were generated with immunoSEQ multiplex PCR, while TCRdb's copy carries only in-frame clones and drops some. The sample includes more than 35,000 clones, under 85% of them seen just once. Germline V lookup: CDR1 MNHEY, CDR2 SMNVEV (reference sequence). The CDR3 consists of 15 residues. Trimming took 3 bases from V and 1 from J; bases not matched to a gene: 6. The data stem from a study of OX40 agonist ivuxolimab in advanced cancers. The TCR sequence derives from an adult with an advanced solid tumor such as melanoma, head and neck, liver or kidney cancer. The V and J genes are TRBV27 and TRBJ2-7; 7 bases fit TRBD2. Sequenced here: CD4+ or CD8+ T cells sorted from blood, sampled in a trial of the OX40 agonist ivuxolimab. DNA of the CDR3: TGTGCCAGCAGTTTTTCCGCCGGGGGGTCCTACGAGCAGTACTTC. Amino acid sequence: CASSFSAGGSYEQYF.